These 16 T cell receptor beta chains share one sample of origin, sequenced in a study of OX40 agonist ivuxolimab in advanced cancers. Profiling relied on immunoSEQ multiplex PCR, and the TCRdb table lists in-frame clones only, not all of them. The sample lists fewer than 75,000 clones; approximately 90% were seen once. Sequencing used CD4+ or CD8+ T cells sorted from blood, obtained in a trial of the OX40 agonist ivuxolimab. The receptors originated from an adult with an advanced solid tumor such as melanoma, head and neck, liver or kidney cancer.

This rearrangement joins TRBV5-6 to TRBJ2-5; D may be TRBD1 (6 bases). The CDR3 has 17 amino acids. Germline V gives CDR1 SGHDT, CDR2 YYEEEE. V was clipped by 3 bases and J by 4 bases, with 22 bases between them. This CDR3 is CASSSLRYRVIGETQYF. For the CDR3, the DNA is TGTGCCAGCAGCTCCTTGCGATACAGGGTTATCGGAGAGACCCAGTACTTC.

The CDR3 bases are TGCAGCGCCCGGGTCGGCGGGAACACTGAAGCTTTCTTT. Translated: CSARVGGNTEAFF. The chain recombines TRBV29-1 with TRBJ1-1, with no clear D. The V gene's germline CDR1 is SQVTM and CDR2 ANQGSEA. Deletions cut 7 bases from V and 1 base from J, with 13 bases between. The CDR3 extends over 13 amino acids.

J is TRBJ2-5 and V is TRBV5-4; 7 positions agree with TRBD2. V lost 3 bases to trimming and J lost 2 bases; unmatched junction nucleotides: 16. The CDR3 is 18 residues long. Germline V CDR1 and CDR2: SGHNT, YYREEE (reference sequence). CDR3 nucleotides: TGTGCCAGCAGCTATGGAGGGTCAGCGGGGTTGGGGCAAGAGACCCAGTACTTC. Its protein is CASSYGGSAGLGQETQYF.

The chain joins TRBV6-5 to TRBJ2-3; tentative D call: TRBD1 (5 bases). Germline V gene sequence: CDR1 MNHEY, CDR2 SVGAGI. The CDR3 totals 15 residues. V was cut by 4 bases and J by 4 bases, with 15 bases left in between. CDR3 DNA: TGTGCCAGCAGTTCTCGTAGGGGTGCAGCAGATACGCAGTATTTT. This gives the protein CASSSRRGAADTQYF.

The chain has TRBV4-2 and TRBJ1-2; D is uncertain. CDR3 length: 16 residues. V lost 0 bases, J lost 5 bases, and 16 bases lay in between. Germline CDR1 LGHNA, CDR2 YNFKEQ. The CDR3 bases are TGTGCCAGCAGCCAAGATCTTCACGGGGTAGAGTATGGCTACACCTTC. Protein sequence: CASSQDLHGVEYGYTF.

This chain links TRBV7-9 with TRBJ2-2; 11 bases agree with TRBD2. Trimming removed 5 bases from V and 6 bases from J; junction bases left unmatched: 2. The germline CDR1 and CDR2 sequences are SEHNR and FQNEAQ (reference sequence). CDR3 length: 14 residues. CDR3 nucleotide sequence: TGTGCCAGCAGCCAACTAGCGGGGGCCGGGGAGCTGTTTTTT. It encodes CASSQLAGAGELFF.

V gene TRBV4-3 combines with J gene TRBJ2-7, with 7 positions matching TRBD1. The CDR3 covers 15 residues. The trim removed 0 bases at V and 4 bases at J, leaving 6 bases unmatched. Germline assignment: CDR1 LGHNA and CDR2 YSLEER. The CDR3 DNA is TGCGCCAGCAGCCAAGATGGCCCGGGACAGTACGAGCAGTACTTC. Translated: CASSQDGPGQYEQYF.

V is TRBV28 and J is TRBJ2-3; D is ambiguous. The CDR3 has 16 amino acids. Germline V gene lookup returns CDR1 MDHEN and CDR2 SYDVKM. The V end lost 1 base, the J end lost 2 bases, and 13 bases lay between the germline ends. In nucleotides, the CDR3 is TGTGCCAGCAGTTTATCCCGGAACATGGCCACAGATACGCAGTATTTT. The encoded protein is CASSLSRNMATDTQYF.

This clone was counted only a few times. The chain links TRBV5-1 to TRBJ2-5; D not certain. Germline V lookup: CDR1 SGHRS, CDR2 YFSETQ. This CDR3 is built from 14 residues. The V and J ends lost 2 bases and 1 base respectively, with 9 bases between them. The CDR3 region is CASSFNDGQETQYF. DNA for the CDR3: TGCGCCAGCAGCTTTAACGACGGCCAAGAGACCCAGTACTTC. The complete variable domain, with remaining parts taken from reference TRBV5-1 and TRBJ2-5, reads KAGVTQTPRYLIKTRGQQVTLSCSPISGHRSVSWYQQTPGQGLQFLFEYFSETQRNKGNFPGRFSGRQFSNSRSEMNVSTLELGDSALYLCASSFNDGQETQYFGPGTRLLVL.

This chain uses TRBV19 with TRBJ2-7; 12 nucleotides match TRBD1. Trimming removed 7 bases from V and 5 bases from J; junction bases left unmatched: 9. Germline CDR1 LNHDA, CDR2 SQIVND (reference sequence). This CDR3 has 15 amino acids. CDR3 DNA: TGTGCCAGTATGGCCAGAGGGACAGGGGGCCACGAGCAGTACTTC. Amino acids: CASMARGTGGHEQYF. Based on the CDR3 plus reference TRBV19 and TRBJ2-7, the full variable domain is DGGITQSPKYLFRKEGQNVTLSCEQNLNHDAMYWYRQDPGQGLRLIYYSQIVNDFQKGDIAEGYSVSREKKESFPLTVTSAQKNPTAFYLCASMARGTGGHEQYFGPGTRLTVT.

This clone was seen once. The chain uses TRBV7-6 and TRBJ2-3; D is possibly TRBD1 or TRBD2 (5 bases each). There are 13 residues in the CDR3. Trimming stripped 5 bases from V and 11 bases from J, with 17 bases between. Germline-derived CDR1 and CDR2 are SGHVS and FNYEAQ. The CDR3 loop reads CASSLGPDILQYF. DNA for the CDR3: TGTGCCAGCAGCCTGGGACCTGATATTTTGCAGTATTTT.

This clone was seen just once. The genes are TRBV28 and TRBJ1-1; no clear D. The CDR3 is 13 residues long. The V gene lost 0 bases and the J gene lost 1 base, with 3 bases spanning the gap. CDR1 and CDR2 (germline): MDHEN, SYDVKM. The DNA of the CDR3 is TGTGCCAGCAGTTTATGGTCGAACACTGAAGCTTTCTTT. Protein product: CASSLWSNTEAFF. Full variable domain (missing parts from reference TRBV28 and TRBJ1-1): DVKVTQSSRYLVKRTGEKVFLECVQDMDHENMFWYRQDPGLGLRLIYFSYDVKMKEKGDIPEGYSVSREKKERFSLILESASTNQTSMYLCASSLWSNTEAFFGQGTRLTVV.

The chain couples TRBV5-1 to TRBJ2-3; TRBD2 matches at 11 bases. Trimming removed 4 bases from V and 0 bases from J; junction bases left unmatched: 4. Looked up from germline, CDR1 is SGHRS and CDR2 is YFSETQ. This CDR3 has 16 residues. CDR3 sequence reads: CASSPGLAGSTDTQYF. CDR3 DNA sequence: TGCGCCAGCAGCCCTGGACTAGCGGGCAGCACAGATACGCAGTATTTT.

This chain connects TRBV19 to TRBJ2-1, with 7 bases aligning to TRBD2. The V gene end was trimmed by 4 bases and the J gene end by 5 bases; junction bases not matched to a gene: 5. This CDR3 contains 14 residues. Per the germline V gene, CDR1 is LNHDA and CDR2 is SQIVND (reference sequence). CDR3 bases: TGTGCCAGTAGTACAAGCGGGGAACACAATGAGCAGTTCTTC. This encodes CASSTSGEHNEQFF.

This rearrangement joins TRBV6-5 to TRBJ1-1; D gene ambiguous. Between the trimmed V and J ends, which lost 0 bases and 7 bases, there was a span of 3 bases. Germline assignment: CDR1 MNHEY and CDR2 SVGAGI. This CDR3 contains 11 residues. The CDR3 is CASSYSGEAFF. The CDR3 region has the DNA TGTGCCAGCAGTTACTCAGGTGAAGCTTTCTTT.

V usage is TRBV28 and J usage is TRBJ2-3, with 7 bases matching TRBD1. The CDR3 length is 14 residues. The J segment lost 4 bases and the V segment lost 6 bases, leaving 7 bases of the junction unmatched. Germline CDR1 is MDHEN and CDR2 is SYDVKM. The CDR3 DNA follows: TGTGCCAGCAGCACTAACAGGGGTTCAGATACGCAGTATTTT. This encodes CASSTNRGSDTQYF.